These 21 T cell receptor beta chains came from one sample sequenced in a study of shared clonotypes between healthy human individuals. The data were produced by immunoSEQ multiplex PCR, yet TCRdb's version contains in-frame clones alone and is incomplete. The sample records 650,000 to 800,000 clones, roughly nine tenths being singletons. Terminally differentiated effector memory CD45RA+ cells were excluded from the naive CD8 cells, which were CD45RO-negative and positively selected for CCR7. Sequencing input: naive CD8+ T cells sorted from blood. The receptors were sampled from a man aged 25 to 45 in good health.

This chain connects TRBV27 to TRBJ2-7, with D unclear. Germline V gene lookup returns CDR1 MNHEY and CDR2 SMNVEV (reference sequence). V lost 6 bases and J lost 0, with 15 bases in between. This CDR3 has 15 amino acids. The CDR3 sequence: CASSIILGSSYEQYF. The CDR3 DNA is TGTGCCAGCAGCATTATCTTGGGCAGCTCCTACGAGCAGTACTTC.

This chain uses TRBV28 with TRBJ2-7; 10 bases fit TRBD2. The V segment lost 6 bases and the J segment 1 base; nucleotides outside the gene matches: 3. Germline values: CDR1 MDHEN, CDR2 SYDVKM. The CDR3 consists of 14 residues. The CDR3 sequence is CASRQTSGSYEQYF. The CDR3 coding sequence is TGTGCCAGCAGGCAGACTAGCGGGTCCTACGAGCAGTACTTC.

This clone has only a few counts. The rearrangement links TRBV6-5 to TRBJ2-5; D remains unclear. V was pared by 2 bases and J by 4 bases, with 8 bases between. The CDR3 has 13 residues. From germline, CDR1 is MNHEY and CDR2 SVGAGI. The CDR3, as DNA: TGTGCCAGCAGTTACGTGAAAGGAGAGACCCAGTACTTC. Its translation is CASSYVKGETQYF.

The gene calls are TRBV27 and TRBJ2-7, with 7 positions matching TRBD1. CDR3 length: 14 residues. Germline V gene data show CDR1 as MNHEY and CDR2 as SMNVEV (reference sequence). V trimming: 3 bases; J trimming: 2 bases; junction bases outside the gene matches: 4. The CDR3 sequence is CASSFTGETYEQYF. The CDR3 DNA reads as TGTGCCAGCAGTTTTACAGGGGAAACCTACGAGCAGTACTTC.

V usage is TRBV6-6 and J usage is TRBJ2-1; D is tentatively TRBD1 or TRBD2 (5 bases each). The CDR3 length is 14 residues. CDR1 MNHNY and CDR2 SVGAGI come from the germline V gene (reference sequence). Trimming removed 6 bases from V and 5 bases from J, with 14 bases in between. The CDR3 DNA is TGTGCCAGCAGCCCGTGGGACCAGAACAATGAGCAGTTCTTC. Protein product: CASSPWDQNNEQFF.

The rearrangement uses TRBV9 and TRBJ2-1; possibly TRBD1 for D (6 bases). The CDR3 is 16 residues long. CDR1 SGDLS and CDR2 YYNGEE come from the germline V gene. Trimming stripped 2 bases from V and 0 bases from J, with 12 bases between. CDR3: CASSVGPDSSYNEQFF. Written as DNA, the CDR3 is TGTGCCAGCAGCGTTGGCCCGGACAGCTCCTACAATGAGCAGTTCTTC.

The chain joins TRBV29-1 to TRBJ2-6; D might be TRBD1 (6 bases). V shed 6 bases and J shed 4 bases, with 13 bases lying between them. CDR1 is SQVTM and CDR2 is ANQGSEA in the germline V gene. The CDR3 is 14 residues long. In DNA, the CDR3 is TGCAGCGTACCTTTGGGGGCCGGGGCCAACGTCCTGACTTTC. Residues: CSVPLGAGANVLTF. Full variable domain (missing parts from reference TRBV29-1 and TRBJ2-6): SAVISQKPSRDICQRGTSLTIQCQVDSQVTMMFWYRQQPGQSLTLIATANQGSEATYESGFVIDKFPISRPNLTFSTLTVSNMSPEDSSIYLCSVPLGAGANVLTFGAGSRLTVL.

The chain uses TRBV7-9 and TRBJ2-1, with D maybe TRBD1 (6 bases). CDR1 is SEHNR, CDR2 FQNEAQ, per germline (reference sequence). Trimming shortened V by 1 base and J by 7 bases, and 11 bases separated the two germline ends. The CDR3 covers 14 residues. The CDR3 DNA is TGTGCCAGCAGCTTAGGGAACAGGGTAAATGAGCAGTTCTTC. As protein: CASSLGNRVNEQFF. Using reference TRBV7-9 and TRBJ2-1 for the parts outside the CDR3, the full variable domain is DTGVSQNPRHKITKRGQNVTFRCDPISEHNRLYWYRQTLGQGPEFLTYFQNEAQLEKSRLLSDRFSAERPKGSFSTLEIQRTEQGDSAMYLCASSLGNRVNEQFFGPGTRLTVL.

A word on this clone: The sample carries other DNA sequences with the same CDR3. J is TRBJ2-1 and V is TRBV11-2; unclear D gene. The V and J ends lost 1 base and 4 bases respectively, with 2 bases between them. Per the germline V gene, CDR1 is SGHAT and CDR2 is FQNNGV. This CDR3 has 12 residues. DNA for the CDR3: TGTGCCAGCAGCTTAGGGTACAATGAGCAGTTCTTC. Encoded protein: CASSLGYNEQFF.

This CDR3 reads CASSLGTGGQHEQYF. Written as DNA, the CDR3 is TGTGCCAGCAGCTTAGGGACAGGGGGCCAGCACGAGCAGTACTTC. The rearrangement joins TRBV7-9 to TRBJ2-7, with 11 bases lining up with TRBD1. The trim removed 1 base at V and 5 bases at J, leaving 4 bases unmatched. CDR1 and CDR2 from the germline V gene are SEHNR and FQNEAQ (reference sequence). This CDR3 contains 15 residues.

This rearrangement joins TRBV7-6 to TRBJ2-1; 10 nucleotides agree with TRBD2. The germline gives CDR1 SGHVS, CDR2 FNYEAQ. V trimming: 1 base; J trimming: 0 bases; junction bases outside the gene matches: 3. This CDR3 has 17 residues. CDR3 DNA: TGTGCCAGCAGCTTAGTGGCTAGCGGGAGCTCCTACAATGAGCAGTTCTTC. This codes for CASSLVASGSSYNEQFF.

The J gene is TRBJ1-2, the V gene TRBV10-3; maybe TRBD1 (5 bases). Germline V lookup: CDR1 ENHRY, CDR2 SYGVKD. The CDR3 sequence is 15 residues long. V lost 8 bases and J 1 base, leaving 17 bases between the germline ends. The chain's CDR3 is CAIYAGTGGNYGYTF. Here the CDR3 DNA reads TGTGCCATCTACGCAGGGACCGGAGGTAACTATGGCTACACCTTC.

The V call is TRBV6-6, the J call TRBJ2-7; TRBD2 matches 9 bases. CDR1 and CDR2 from the germline V gene are MNHNY and SVGAGI (reference sequence). CDR3 length equals 16 residues. With V trimmed by 2 bases and J by 6 bases, 11 bases remained unmatched. The CDR3 here is CASSYGGREGFSEQYF. CDR3 bases: TGTGCCAGCAGTTACGGAGGGCGGGAGGGATTTAGCGAGCAGTACTTC.

The chain links TRBV21-1 to TRBJ2-7. TRBV21-1 has pseudogene status. CDR3 length: 16 residues. CDR3 bases: TGTGCCAGCACCCAGTACTCCGGGGGCGACTCCTACGAGCAGTACTTC. It is translated as CASTQYSGGDSYEQYF.

The chain combines TRBV30 with TRBJ1-5; D not resolved. V was pared by 2 bases and J by 3 bases, with 11 bases between. CDR1 and CDR2 (germline): GTSNPN, SVGIG (reference sequence). This CDR3 contains 14 residues. Written as DNA, the CDR3 is TGTGCCTGGAGTTCGGACTCTGACAATCAGCCCCAGCATTTT. The encoded protein is CAWSSDSDNQPQHF.

This chain links TRBV28 with TRBJ2-7; D is unclear. The CDR3 covers 13 residues. Looked up from germline, CDR1 is MDHEN and CDR2 is SYDVKM. V lost 7 bases and J 1 base, leaving 11 bases between the germline ends. The CDR3 DNA reads as TGTGCCAGCACAGGAGTTGATTCCTACGAGCAGTACTTC. This sequence encodes CASTGVDSYEQYF.

The chain combines TRBV27 with TRBJ2-7; 8 nucleotides match TRBD1. This CDR3 region has 14 residues. Trimming took 5 bases from V and 6 from J; bases not matched to a gene: 9. The germline V gene encodes CDR1 MNHEY and CDR2 SMNVEV (reference sequence). CDR3 residues: CASSPGQGGREQYF. In DNA form, the CDR3 reads TGTGCCAGCAGTCCCGGACAGGGCGGACGCGAGCAGTACTTC.

The rearrangement joins TRBV19 to TRBJ2-3; the match to TRBD2 covers 7 bases. Per germline, CDR1 LNHDA and CDR2 SQIVND (reference sequence). V lost 2 bases and J lost 1; bases outside the gene matches: 3. The CDR3 extends over 15 amino acids. The CDR3 DNA follows: TGTGCCAGTAGTATAACGGCGGGGGGCACAGATACGCAGTATTTT. Amino acid sequence: CASSITAGGTDTQYF.

This clone was observed a single time. This chain connects TRBV4-2 to TRBJ2-6; D not certain. V lost 0 bases to trimming and J lost 0 bases, with 9 bases between them. Germline values: CDR1 LGHNA, CDR2 YNFKEQ. This CDR3 is 17 amino acids long. The CDR3 nucleotides are TGTGCCAGCAGCCAAGACCCTGGTAGCTCTGGGGCCAACGTCCTGACTTTC. As protein: CASSQDPGSSGANVLTF.

This rearrangement joins TRBV27 to TRBJ1-1; D call uncertain. Looked up from germline, CDR1 is MNHEY and CDR2 is SMNVEV (reference sequence). V gave up 7 bases and J gave up 4 bases, with 16 bases separating them. This CDR3 region has 14 residues. Here the CDR3 DNA reads TGTGCCAGCACCCAGGCCTACGGTGTCACTGAAGCTTTCTTT. Translation gives CASTQAYGVTEAFF.

J is TRBJ2-2 and V is TRBV29-1; 7 bases agree with TRBD1. The CDR3 spans 13 residues. Germline trimming cut 6 bases from V and 6 bases from J; bases unmatched to any gene: 7. Germline values: CDR1 SQVTM, CDR2 ANQGSEA. CDR3 DNA sequence: TGCAGCGTGCCGGACAGGCCGGCCGGGGAGCTGTTTTTT. This sequence encodes CSVPDRPAGELFF.